The 25 T cell receptor beta chains reported below all come from one sample, sequenced in a study of beta chain features in type 1 diabetes. General observations from the study: Type 1 diabetes patients showed a moderate but significant shortening of TCRB CDR3s in all four CD4+ subsets.

These TCRs' antigens remain unknown. Every isolated RNA sample was fully reverse transcribed, so sequencing captured expressed TCRB transcripts. The protocol was immunoSEQ multiplex PCR, while the TCRdb copy is restricted to in-frame clones and leaves out a portion. The sample has 400,000 or so clones; roughly 12% are singletons. Sequenced material: naive CD4+ T cells from blood. The receptors were gathered from a woman between 18 and 29 years old with type 1 diabetes.

The chain employs TRBV4-3 and TRBJ1-2; D is perhaps TRBD1 (5 bases). The V end was cut by 0 bases, the J end by 3 bases, with 14 bases between. The CDR3 runs 16 residues. CDR1 is LGHNA and CDR2 is YSLEER in the germline V gene. The CDR3 DNA reads as TGCGCCAGCAGCCAAGAGGTCCGGGGGTCTGACTATGGCTACACCTTC. Its translation: CASSQEVRGSDYGYTF.

This clone was detected a few times. This chain links TRBV7-9 with TRBJ2-7; TRBD2 agrees at 8 bases. Germline-derived CDR1 and CDR2 are SEHNR and FQNEAQ (reference sequence). The CDR3 loop spans 13 amino acids. V was pared by 1 base and J by 5 bases, with 1 base of the junction left unmatched. CDR3 nucleotides: TGTGCCAGCAGCTTAGGACTAGCGAACGAGCAGTACTTC. Amino acids: CASSLGLANEQYF.

V and J are TRBV9 and TRBJ2-5, with D possibly matching TRBD2 (5 bases). The CDR3 has 15 amino acids. The V end was cut by 0 bases, the J end by 5 bases, with 14 bases between. Germline loops: CDR1 SGDLS, CDR2 YYNGEE. The CDR3 DNA reads TGTGCCAGCAGCGTAGGAGGTAGCCCGGGGGAGACCCAGTACTTC. It encodes CASSVGGSPGETQYF.

The chain couples TRBV5-4 to TRBJ2-6; a weak D match, TRBD2 (5 bases). Deletions cut 2 bases from V and 0 bases from J, with 6 bases between. There are 15 residues in the CDR3. Per the germline V gene, CDR1 is SGHNT and CDR2 is YYREEE (reference sequence). The CDR3 is CASSFRGSGANVLTF. The CDR3 bases are TGTGCCAGCAGCTTCCGGGGCTCTGGGGCCAACGTCCTGACTTTC.

This clone was seen only a few times. The chain has TRBV7-9 and TRBJ1-1, with D perhaps TRBD1 (6 bases). Trimming took 5 bases from V and 6 from J, leaving 16 bases between them. Per germline, CDR1 SEHNR and CDR2 FQNEAQ (reference sequence). This CDR3 region has 14 residues. The CDR3 coding sequence is TGTGCCAGCAGCCCATCATCAGGGGCCCCTGAAGCTTTCTTT. As protein: CASSPSSGAPEAFF.

This clone showed up just a few times. The chain has TRBV9 and TRBJ2-3; 11 nucleotides agree with TRBD2. The CDR3 has 16 amino acids. The germline V gene encodes CDR1 SGDLS and CDR2 YYNGEE. The V segment lost 0 bases and the J segment 4 bases; nucleotides outside the gene matches: 4. The CDR3 here is CASSVGVAGGPDTQYF. The CDR3 nucleotides are TGTGCCAGCAGCGTAGGGGTAGCGGGAGGGCCAGATACGCAGTATTTT.

The chain combines TRBV5-1 with TRBJ1-1, with a weak D call TRBD1 (6 bases). This CDR3 has 15 amino acids. V lost 4 bases and J lost 6, with 19 bases in between. Germline lookup yields CDR1 SGHRS and CDR2 YFSETQ. Here the CDR3 reads CASSEDRPEFSEAFF. CDR3 coding DNA: TGCGCCAGCAGCGAGGACAGACCGGAGTTCTCTGAAGCTTTCTTT.

V and J are TRBV28 and TRBJ2-1; 16 bases align to TRBD2. This CDR3 has 16 amino acids. Trimming removed 8 bases from V and 9 bases from J; junction bases left unmatched: 10. CDR1 MDHEN and CDR2 SYDVKM come from the germline V gene. In DNA, the CDR3 is TGTGCCAGCTCGACGTCCGGGACTAGCGGGAGGGGTGAGCAGTTCTTC. Translation: CASSTSGTSGRGEQFF.

The rearrangement links TRBV7-2 to TRBJ1-5; D remains unclear. Germline V gene lookup returns CDR1 SGHTA and CDR2 FQGNSA. Trimming cost V 1 base and J 6 bases, with 10 bases left between them. CDR3 length: 14 residues. DNA of the CDR3: TGTGCCAGCAGCTTAGGAGGCACGGGTCAGCCCCAGCATTTT. Amino acid sequence: CASSLGGTGQPQHF.

The V gene is TRBV7-3, the J gene TRBJ2-3, with 9 bases aligning to TRBD2. The CDR3 is 16 amino acids. Germline V gene sequence: CDR1 SGHTA, CDR2 FQGTGA. V lost 2 bases to trimming and J lost 2 bases; unmatched junction nucleotides: 5. In DNA form, the CDR3 reads TGTGCCAGCAGCTTATCGACTAGCGGAACCACAGATACGCAGTATTTT. Translation: CASSLSTSGTTDTQYF.

This clone showed up just a few times. The chain couples TRBV7-3 to TRBJ2-3; D might be TRBD1 (5 bases). V lost 7 bases and J lost 4, with 12 bases in between. CDR1 and CDR2 from the germline V gene are SGHTA and FQGTGA. The CDR3 contains 13 residues. The CDR3 DNA reads as TGTGCCAGCACCCGCAGGGCCTCAGATACGCAGTATTTT. It is translated as CASTRRASDTQYF.

This clone was picked up a small number of times. The chain links TRBV7-2 to TRBJ2-3; 13 bases are a match to TRBD2. Germline CDR1 reads SGHTA; CDR2 reads FQGNSA. This CDR3 region has 17 residues. The V gene end was trimmed by 5 bases and the J gene end by 6 bases; junction bases not matched to a gene: 11. The CDR3 spells CASSVLAGGPIYDTQYF. The CDR3 DNA is TGTGCCAGCAGCGTACTAGCGGGAGGGCCGATATACGATACGCAGTATTTT. Full variable domain (outside the CDR3, taken from reference TRBV7-2 and TRBJ2-3): GAGVSQSPSNKVTEKGKDVELRCDPISGHTALYWYRQSLGQGLEFLIYFQGNSAPDKSGLPSDRFSAERTGGSVSTLTIQRTQQEDSAVYLCASSVLAGGPIYDTQYFGPGTRLTVL.

The V and J genes are TRBV15 and TRBJ2-7; 9 bases fit TRBD1. This CDR3 is 16 amino acids long. Germline lookup yields CDR1 LNHNV and CDR2 YYDKDF (reference sequence). V trimming: 0 bases; J trimming: 4 bases; junction bases outside the gene matches: 7. Written as DNA, the CDR3 is TGTGCCACCAGCAGAGATTTAACAGGGGGCCTGTACGAGCAGTACTTC. The encoded protein is CATSRDLTGGLYEQYF.

The rearrangement uses TRBV12-2 and TRBJ2-2; the table gives TRBD1 as D, unverified against the DNA. TRBV12-2 is a pseudogene segment. This CDR3 region has 20 residues. This CDR3 reads CASRLGNGTACPGSTGELFF. The CDR3 DNA is TGTGCAAGTCGCTTAGGGAACGGGACAGCATGTCCCGGGTCCACCGGGGAGCTGTTTTTT.

This clone occurred a few times. The chain combines TRBV11-3 with TRBJ2-1; TRBD2 aligns across 9 bases. Trimming at V came to 4 bases and at J to 9 bases, leaving 10 bases not matched to a gene. Germline values: CDR1 SGHNT, CDR2 YENEEA. This CDR3 has 15 residues. The CDR3 nucleotides read TGTGCCAGCAGCTGGCTAGCGGGGCCCTCTGGTGAGCAGTTCTTC. It translates to CASSWLAGPSGEQFF.

This clone occurred a few times. The chain recombines TRBV5-1 with TRBJ2-1, with 8 bases that match TRBD1. CDR1 and CDR2 (germline): SGHRS, YFSETQ. The CDR3 runs to 14 residues. Trimming at V came to 3 bases and at J to 4 bases, leaving 3 bases not matched to a gene. For the CDR3, the DNA is TGCGCCAGCAGCTCGCAGGGGGCTTACAATGAGCAGTTCTTC. Its protein is CASSSQGAYNEQFF.

This clone was counted between two and nine times. The rearrangement links TRBV14 to TRBJ2-7, with no clear D. Germline CDR1 SGHDN, CDR2 FVKESK. Between the trimmed V and J ends, which lost 0 bases and 3 bases, there was a span of 9 bases. This CDR3 comprises 14 residues. The CDR3 spells CASSQELVHYEQYF. The CDR3 coding sequence is TGTGCCAGCAGCCAAGAGCTGGTACACTACGAGCAGTACTTC.

The chain has TRBV9 and TRBJ2-3; a weak D match, TRBD2 (6 bases). Germline assignment: CDR1 SGDLS and CDR2 YYNGEE. V was cut by 7 bases and J by 3 bases, with 12 bases left in between. This CDR3 contains 13 residues. In DNA, the CDR3 is TGTGCCAGCGGGGGGTGGGGGACAGATACGCAGTATTTT. This codes for CASGGWGTDTQYF.

In DNA, the CDR3 is TGTGCCAGCAGCTCCGGGACAGGGGCTACCTACGAGCAGTACTTC. Its translation is CASSSGTGATYEQYF. This chain links TRBV11-1 with TRBJ2-7; TRBD1 matches 10 bases. Trimming removed 4 bases from V and 2 bases from J; junction bases left unmatched: 5. Germline CDR1 and CDR2: SGHAT and FQDESV (reference sequence). The CDR3 has 15 amino acids. The whole variable domain, remainder taken from reference TRBV11-1 and TRBJ2-7, is EAEVAQSPRYKITEKSQAVAFWCDPISGHATLYWYRQILGQGPELLVQFQDESVVDDSQLPKDRFSAERLKGVDSTLKIQPAELGDSAMYLCASSSGTGATYEQYFGPGTRLTVT.

The chain couples TRBV1 to TRBJ2-7; TRBD1, the table's D call, was not compared with the DNA. TRBV1 is labeled a pseudogene. The CDR3 is 14 residues long. In DNA form, the CDR3 reads TGCACCAGCAGCCAGCCCCAGACAGACTACGAGCAGTACTTC. It translates to CTSSQPQTDYEQYF.

The V and J genes are TRBV2 and TRBJ1-1, with D possibly being TRBD1 (5 bases). Per the germline V gene, CDR1 is SNHLY and CDR2 is FYNNEI. This CDR3 spans 14 amino acids. V lost 6 bases and J 7 bases, leaving 18 bases between the germline ends. DNA for the CDR3: TGTGCCAGCAGCCGTGATAAATTAGGGGATGAAGCTTTCTTT. Protein sequence: CASSRDKLGDEAFF.

This rearrangement joins TRBV5-1 to TRBJ2-7; no firm D call. The CDR3 is made up of 15 amino acids. V lost 6 bases, J lost 2 bases, and 18 bases lay in between. Germline V CDR1 and CDR2: SGHRS, YFSETQ. The CDR3 spells CASKIGVGRAYEQYF. The CDR3 DNA reads TGCGCCAGCAAAATCGGCGTGGGCCGAGCCTACGAGCAGTACTTC.

A few counts support this clone. The V call is TRBV29-1, the J call TRBJ2-3; 7 positions agree with TRBD2. Germline lookup yields CDR1 SQVTM and CDR2 ANQGSEA. This CDR3 has 15 residues. V was pared by 3 bases and J by 1 base, with 7 bases of the junction left unmatched. CDR3 coding DNA: TGCAGCGTTGATAGTTTTGCGGGAGGCACAGATACGCAGTATTTT. As protein: CSVDSFAGGTDTQYF.

Only a few counts were recorded for this clone. The chain joins TRBV19 to TRBJ1-2; 7 positions match TRBD1. With V trimmed by 5 bases and J by 4 bases, 4 bases remained unmatched. Germline assignment: CDR1 LNHDA and CDR2 SQIVND (reference sequence). The CDR3 has 13 residues. Here the CDR3 DNA reads TGTGCCAGTAGTGACAGGGTTATCTATGGCTACACCTTC. This encodes CASSDRVIYGYTF. The entire variable domain, with the rest obtained from reference TRBV19 and TRBJ1-2, is as follows: DGGITQSPKYLFRKEGQNVTLSCEQNLNHDAMYWYRQDPGQGLRLIYYSQIVNDFQKGDIAEGYSVSREKKESFPLTVTSAQKNPTAFYLCASSDRVIYGYTFGSGTRLTVV.

The J gene is TRBJ2-7, the V gene TRBV7-2, with D maybe TRBD1 (7 bases). CDR1 SGHTA and CDR2 FQGNSA come from the germline V gene. Trimming shortened V by 2 bases and J by 4 bases, and 24 bases separated the two germline ends. This CDR3 spans 18 amino acids. DNA of the CDR3: TGTGCCAGCAGCTTAATTGGAGGGGGCGTTGTGTCCGGGTACGAGCAGTACTTC. Its translation: CASSLIGGGVVSGYEQYF. The full variable domain, its missing parts supplied by reference TRBV7-2 and TRBJ2-7, is GAGVSQSPSNKVTEKGKDVELRCDPISGHTALYWYRQSLGQGLEFLIYFQGNSAPDKSGLPSDRFSAERTGGSVSTLTIQRTQQEDSAVYLCASSLIGGGVVSGYEQYFGPGTRLTVT.